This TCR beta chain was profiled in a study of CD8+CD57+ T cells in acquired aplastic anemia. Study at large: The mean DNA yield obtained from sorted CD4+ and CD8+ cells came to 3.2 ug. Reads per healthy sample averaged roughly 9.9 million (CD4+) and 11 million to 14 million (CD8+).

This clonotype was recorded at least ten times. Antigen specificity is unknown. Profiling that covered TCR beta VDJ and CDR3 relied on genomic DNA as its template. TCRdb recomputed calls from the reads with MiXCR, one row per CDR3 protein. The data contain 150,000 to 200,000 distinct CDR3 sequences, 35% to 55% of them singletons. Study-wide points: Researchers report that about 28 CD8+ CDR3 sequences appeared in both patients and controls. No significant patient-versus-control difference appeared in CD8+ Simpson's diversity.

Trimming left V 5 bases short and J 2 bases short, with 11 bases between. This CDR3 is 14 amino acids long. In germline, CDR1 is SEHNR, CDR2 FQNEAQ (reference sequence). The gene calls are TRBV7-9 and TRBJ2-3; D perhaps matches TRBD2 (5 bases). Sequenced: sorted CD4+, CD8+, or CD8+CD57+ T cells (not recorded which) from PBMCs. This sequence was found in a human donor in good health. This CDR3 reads CASSLGLATDTQYF. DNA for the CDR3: TGTGCCAGCAGCCTGGGTCTAGCCACAGATACGCAGTATTTT.